Listed here are 23 T cell receptor beta chains from one sample, sequenced in a study of blood T cell repertoires in COVID-19. Using immunoSEQ multiplex PCR, the repertoire was profiled, and TCRdb retains in-frame clones only, with some absent. The sample shows a few hundred thousand clones, about 85% of them seen only once. The sample was PBMCs or T cells enriched from blood (not recorded which). All receptors derive from a woman aged 25 to 39 who had recovered from COVID-19.

The rearrangement links TRBV6-5 to TRBJ1-6; TRBD1 might be the D (6 bases). In germline, CDR1 is MNHEY, CDR2 SVGAGI. Trimming stripped 4 bases from V and 6 bases from J, with 13 bases between. The CDR3 is 15 amino acids. The CDR3 protein is CASSFQNRVNSPLHF. CDR3 sequence (DNA): TGTGCCAGCAGTTTCCAAAACAGGGTTAATTCACCCCTCCACTTT.

This clone was seen a single time. This rearrangement joins TRBV14 to TRBJ1-2; D is perhaps TRBD1 (5 bases). The CDR3 extends over 13 amino acids. Per germline, CDR1 SGHDN and CDR2 FVKESK. Trimming shortened V by 4 bases and J by 2 bases, and 8 bases separated the two germline ends. DNA for the CDR3: TGTGCCAGCAGCCCAGGGCAGAACTATGGCTACACCTTC. Translating it yields CASSPGQNYGYTF.

The J gene is TRBJ2-4, the V gene TRBV6-5; 7 bases match TRBD1. This CDR3 spans 14 amino acids. The ends lost 0 bases at V and 5 bases at J; junction bases unmatched: 1. CDR1 MNHEY and CDR2 SVGAGI come from the germline V gene. The CDR3 DNA reads as TGTGCCAGCAGTTACTCCGGGACAGAAAACATTCAGTACTTC. Encoded protein: CASSYSGTENIQYF.

The V gene is TRBV5-6, the J gene TRBJ1-2; possible D gene TRBD1, 5 bases. The CDR3 spans 15 residues. Germline CDR1 SGHDT, CDR2 YYEEEE. V was pared by 5 bases and J by 4 bases, with 18 bases between. The CDR3 loop is CASSRGSTAGYGYTF. DNA for the CDR3: TGTGCCAGCAGTAGGGGCAGCACAGCCGGCTATGGCTACACCTTC.

The chain recombines TRBV6-5 with TRBJ1-6; 7 positions agree with TRBD1. Trimming took 6 bases from V and 10 from J; bases not matched to a gene: 9. This CDR3 is 14 amino acids long. Germline CDR1 MNHEY, CDR2 SVGAGI. CDR3 region: CASSRDRVASPLHF. The DNA for the CDR3 is TGTGCCAGCAGCCGAGACAGGGTCGCCTCACCCCTCCACTTT.

The rearrangement links TRBV28 to TRBJ1-6, with unresolved D. V was cut by 2 bases and J by 11 bases, with 13 bases left in between. Germline lookup yields CDR1 MDHEN and CDR2 SYDVKM. The CDR3 covers 14 residues. This CDR3 reads CASSLGGSRTPLHF. The CDR3 DNA sequence: TGTGCCAGCAGTTTAGGAGGGAGTAGGACACCCCTCCACTTT.

The chain couples TRBV19 to TRBJ2-2; possibly TRBD2 for D (6 bases). Germline loops: CDR1 LNHDA, CDR2 SQIVND (reference sequence). V was clipped by 5 bases and J by 0 bases, with 7 bases between them. The CDR3 sequence is 14 residues long. The DNA for the CDR3 is TGTGCCAGTAGTCCGGGGGCGAACACCGGGGAGCTGTTTTTT. It yields the protein CASSPGANTGELFF.

The chain has TRBV5-1 and TRBJ2-2; D may be TRBD1 (5 bases). CDR1 and CDR2 from the germline V gene are SGHRS and YFSETQ. This CDR3 has 17 amino acids. V gave up 0 bases and J gave up 0 bases, with 12 bases separating them. The CDR3 region has the DNA TGCGCCAGCAGCTTGGGGGGTGGGGCAGCGAACACCGGGGAGCTGTTTTTT. This translates into CASSLGGGAANTGELFF.

The V and J genes are TRBV5-8 and TRBJ1-5; D perhaps matches TRBD1 (5 bases). Germline lookup yields CDR1 SGHTS and CDR2 YDEGEE. The CDR3 is 17 residues long. The V end lost 4 bases, the J end lost 0 bases, and 17 bases lay between the germline ends. Written as DNA, the CDR3 is TGTGCCAGCAGCCAGACGAGAAAGGGGTTTAGCAATCAGCCCCAGCATTTT. It translates to CASSQTRKGFSNQPQHF.

The chain couples TRBV6-2 or TRBV6-3 to TRBJ1-2, with 8 positions matching TRBD1. Per germline, CDR1 MNHEY and CDR2 SVGEGT. After removal of 0 bases from V and 5 bases from J, the junction contained 5 bases not matched to a gene. CDR3 length: 15 amino acids. CDR3 nucleotides: TGTGCCAGCAGTTACTCTGGGACAGGAGATTATGGCTACACCTTC. Translated, it gives CASSYSGTGDYGYTF.

This clone was detected once. The genes are TRBV20-1 and TRBJ2-1, with unresolved D. Germline V CDR1 and CDR2: DFQATT, SNEGSKA (reference sequence). The CDR3 covers 11 residues. The V and J ends lost 2 bases and 9 bases respectively, with 8 bases between them. CDR3 amino acids: CSARFGSEQFF. The CDR3 nucleotides are TGCAGTGCTAGATTCGGTAGTGAGCAGTTCTTC.

The rearrangement joins TRBV9 to TRBJ2-3, with no clear D. Germline V lookup: CDR1 SGDLS, CDR2 YYNGEE. Deletions cut 0 bases from V and 0 bases from J, with 11 bases between. This CDR3 contains 16 residues. The CDR3, as DNA: TGTGCCAGCAGCGTAGGTAGAACCCTAAGCACAGATACGCAGTATTTT. Its protein is CASSVGRTLSTDTQYF.

The chain combines TRBV5-4 with TRBJ1-1, with TRBD1 identical over 7 bases. The CDR3 is made up of 12 amino acids. V lost 4 bases to trimming and J lost 5 bases; unmatched junction nucleotides: 2. Germline V CDR1 and CDR2: SGHNT, YYREEE (reference sequence). The CDR3 here is CASSPGGTEAFF. The CDR3 nucleotides are TGTGCCAGCAGCCCAGGGGGTACTGAAGCTTTCTTT.

The chain links TRBV9 to TRBJ2-3; 10 nucleotides line up with TRBD2. The germline CDR1 and CDR2 sequences are SGDLS and YYNGEE. The CDR3 is 15 residues long. V lost 4 bases to trimming and J lost 3 bases; unmatched junction nucleotides: 5. The CDR3 DNA sequence: TGTGCCAGCAGCATACCGGGACTAGCGACAGATACGCAGTATTTT. This gives the protein CASSIPGLATDTQYF.

This clone was seen just once. The V gene is TRBV9, the J gene TRBJ2-1; weak D call: TRBD2 (7 bases). Germline assignment: CDR1 SGDLS and CDR2 YYNGEE. The CDR3 consists of 16 residues. V was shortened by 1 base and J by 5 bases, with 16 bases between the two germline ends. Here the CDR3 reads CASSVRGGPRDNEQFF. CDR3 coding DNA: TGTGCCAGCAGCGTAAGGGGGGGTCCGAGGGACAATGAGCAGTTCTTC.

The chain couples TRBV29-1 to TRBJ2-7; D possibly corresponds to TRBD2 (5 bases). This CDR3 has 12 amino acids. V was trimmed by 0 bases and J by 2 bases, leaving 5 bases between them. The germline V gene encodes CDR1 SQVTM and CDR2 ANQGSEA. The CDR3 reads CSVEEGAYEQYF. CDR3 nucleotide sequence: TGCAGCGTTGAAGAGGGAGCCTACGAGCAGTACTTC.

This chain joins TRBV19 and TRBJ1-5; D not certain. Germline V gene lookup returns CDR1 LNHDA and CDR2 SQIVND (reference sequence). V was clipped by 3 bases and J by 2 bases, with 14 bases between them. The CDR3 runs to 16 residues. The CDR3 nucleotides are TGTGCCAGTAGTATGAGAGAGGGCCTCGGCAATCAGCCCCAGCATTTT. As protein: CASSMREGLGNQPQHF. Supplemented by reference TRBV19 and TRBJ1-5, the full variable domain reads DGGITQSPKYLFRKEGQNVTLSCEQNLNHDAMYWYRQDPGQGLRLIYYSQIVNDFQKGDIAEGYSVSREKKESFPLTVTSAQKNPTAFYLCASSMREGLGNQPQHFGDGTRLSIL.

The CDR3 bases are TGTGCCAGCAGCCCAGGAGACAGCCCCAACACCGGGGAGCTGTTTTTT. This gives the protein CASSPGDSPNTGELFF. The chain links TRBV7-9 to TRBJ2-2; TRBD1 might be the D (5 bases). Germline-derived CDR1 and CDR2 are SEHNR and FQNEAQ (reference sequence). V dropped 5 bases and J dropped 2 bases, with 15 bases sitting between them. This CDR3 spans 16 amino acids. Combining the CDR3 with reference TRBV7-9 and TRBJ2-2 gives the whole variable domain DTGVSQNPRHKITKRGQNVTFRCDPISEHNRLYWYRQTLGQGPEFLTYFQNEAQLEKSRLLSDRFSAERPKGSFSTLEIQRTEQGDSAMYLCASSPGDSPNTGELFFGEGSRLTVL.

This clone has only a few counts. The chain recombines TRBV10-3 with TRBJ1-2, with 8 bases identical to TRBD1. This CDR3 is 16 amino acids long. Losses at the gene ends were 3 bases for V and 4 bases for J; bases not matched to a gene: 10. In germline, CDR1 is ENHRY, CDR2 SYGVKD. The CDR3 nucleotides read TGTGCCATCAGTGAAAGGACCCTTGACAGGGGCTATGGCTACACCTTC. It encodes CAISERTLDRGYGYTF.

The V and J genes are TRBV18 and TRBJ1-4; D gene unclear. Germline values: CDR1 KGHSH, CDR2 LQKENI. V was clipped by 2 bases and J by 5 bases, with 6 bases between them. The CDR3 runs 13 residues. The CDR3 nucleotides are TGTGCCAGCTCACCAGGCAGAAATGAAAAACTGTTTTTT. As protein: CASSPGRNEKLFF.

This chain connects TRBV3-1 (or the pseudogene TRBV3-2) to TRBJ2-1, with 7 positions matching TRBD2. From germline, CDR1 is LGHDT and CDR2 YNNKEL (reference sequence). V was clipped by 6 bases and J by 3 bases; unmatched bases: 8. The length of the CDR3 is 15 residues. Written as DNA, the CDR3 is TGTGCCAGCAGACCGACTAGCCGGGTCTACAATGAGCAGTTCTTC. Translating it yields CASRPTSRVYNEQFF.

V is TRBV6-5 and J is TRBJ1-3, with 9 positions matching TRBD1. The CDR3 spans 15 residues. The V and J ends lost 6 bases and 1 base, in that order; junction bases with no gene match: 4. Germline CDR1 reads MNHEY; CDR2 reads SVGAGI. CDR3 nucleotides: TGTGCCAGCAGGCGGACAGGGGTGTCTGGAAACACCATATATTTT. It specifies CASRRTGVSGNTIYF.

The chain is built from TRBV5-8 and TRBJ1-6; possible D gene TRBD1, 5 bases. The CDR3 has 16 amino acids. Trimming took 3 bases from V and 5 from J, leaving 15 bases between them. CDR1 is SGHTS, CDR2 YDEGEE, per germline. The CDR3 protein is CASSSPPTDNNSPLHF. CDR3 nucleotide sequence: TGTGCCAGCAGCTCCCCCCCGACGGACAATAATTCACCCCTCCACTTT.